The 17 T cell receptor beta chains below come from one sample, sequenced in a study of shared clonotypes between healthy human individuals. Assay used: immunoSEQ multiplex PCR; TCRdb lists only in-frame clones, some missing. The sample yields over 850,000 clones, about four fifths seen once. The sample comprised memory CD4+ T cells from PBMCs. Subset given: CD45RA-negative fraction. The receptors derive from a man between 18 and 35 years old in good health. Some clones in this sample may be carry-over from other donors' samples.

The rearrangement links TRBV28 to TRBJ1-1; D unresolved. Germline V gene lookup returns CDR1 MDHEN and CDR2 SYDVKM. V lost 2 bases to trimming and J lost 6 bases, with 13 bases between them. The CDR3 is 14 amino acids. CDR3 in amino acids: CASSLASIRPEAFF. As DNA, the CDR3 is TGTGCCAGCAGTTTAGCATCGATCAGGCCTGAAGCTTTCTTT.

The V gene is TRBV6-1, the J gene TRBJ1-5, with D possibly TRBD1 on 5 matching bases. V shed 0 bases and J shed 6 bases, with 12 bases lying between them. Germline CDR1 and CDR2: MNHNS and SASEGT. The CDR3 covers 15 residues. The CDR3 DNA is TGTGCCAGCAGTGAAGCATCAGGGCTTGGTCAGCCCCAGCATTTT. As protein: CASSEASGLGQPQHF.

This rearrangement joins TRBV18 to TRBJ1-2; a possible D gene is TRBD1 (6 bases). V lost 3 bases and J lost 4, with 9 bases in between. The CDR3 spans 13 residues. Germline V CDR1 and CDR2: KGHSH, LQKENI. CDR3 DNA: TGTGCCAGCTCACCCGGACAGACCTATGGCTACACCTTC. Translating gives CASSPGQTYGYTF.

The V call is TRBV4-3, the J call TRBJ2-7; TRBD2 matches 9 bases. CDR1 LGHNA and CDR2 YSLEER come from the germline V gene. Trimming at V came to 1 base and at J to 4 bases, leaving 14 bases not matched to a gene. The CDR3 length is 18 residues. As DNA, the CDR3 is TGCGCCAGCAGCCAAGCGCGGACTAGCGTCCCAGGTGGTTACGAGCAGTACTTC. Protein sequence: CASSQARTSVPGGYEQYF.

This sequence joins TRBV29-1 and TRBJ2-7; D may be TRBD1 or TRBD2 (6 bases each). The length of the CDR3 is 14 residues. Per the germline V gene, CDR1 is SQVTM and CDR2 is ANQGSEA. Trimming cost V 5 bases and J 5 bases, with 19 bases left between them. The CDR3 region is CSVMRGTAGNEQYF. In nucleotides, the CDR3 is TGCAGCGTTATGAGGGGGACTGCGGGGAACGAGCAGTACTTC.

V usage is TRBV28 and J usage is TRBJ2-2, with 11 bases aligning to TRBD2. V was clipped by 3 bases and J by 0 bases; unmatched bases: 6. The CDR3 totals 18 residues. CDR1 and CDR2 (germline): MDHEN, SYDVKM. The CDR3 DNA reads TGTGCCAGCAGTTTTAAATCGACTAGCGGGGCGAACACCGGGGAGCTGTTTTTT. Translation: CASSFKSTSGANTGELFF.

This clone appeared a few times. The chain couples TRBV4-1 to TRBJ1-1; a possible D gene is TRBD1 (6 bases). This CDR3 spans 17 amino acids. V shed 0 bases and J shed 1 base, with 15 bases lying between them. From germline, CDR1 is MGHRA and CDR2 YSYEKL. Here the CDR3 reads CASSQEARRGTNTEAFF. Here the CDR3 DNA reads TGCGCCAGCAGCCAAGAAGCGCGCAGGGGAACGAACACTGAAGCTTTCTTT.

The chain couples TRBV28 to TRBJ2-2; 7 positions match TRBD1. The trim removed 6 bases at V and 6 bases at J, leaving 7 bases unmatched. The germline CDR1 and CDR2 sequences are MDHEN and SYDVKM. The CDR3 consists of 14 residues. This chain's CDR3 is CASSLGGVAGELFF. The CDR3 coding sequence is TGTGCCAGCAGCCTAGGGGGCGTCGCCGGGGAGCTGTTTTTT.

Regarding this clone: Being one base from a much bigger clone, this may be a read error. The chain links TRBV29-1 to TRBJ1-1; perhaps TRBD1 as D (5 bases). Looked up from germline, CDR1 is SQVTM and CDR2 is ANQGSEA. The CDR3 length is 14 residues. With 4 bases removed from V and 0 bases from J, the gap between germline ends came to 12 bases. The CDR3 DNA reads TGCAGCGTTGCCTCCGGGGCGTTGAACACTGAAGCTTTCTTT. Translated, it gives CSVASGALNTEAFF.

In nucleotides, the CDR3 is TGTGCCAGCAGCTTAGATCTGGTCAACACTGAAGCTTTCTTT. Its translation is CASSLDLVNTEAFF. The chain has TRBV7-2 and TRBJ1-1; D is undetermined. V was shortened by 1 base and J by 2 bases, with 8 bases between the two germline ends. The CDR3 spans 14 residues. Per germline, CDR1 SGHTA and CDR2 FQGNSA.

This chain links TRBV28 with TRBJ2-2; D possibly corresponds to TRBD1 (6 bases). CDR1 is MDHEN and CDR2 is SYDVKM in the germline V gene. With 6 bases removed from V and 5 bases from J, the gap between germline ends came to 19 bases. The CDR3 runs 16 residues. The CDR3 reads CASRGQPPRLTGELFF. The CDR3, as DNA: TGTGCCAGCAGGGGACAACCGCCGAGATTAACCGGGGAGCTGTTTTTT.

J is TRBJ1-2 and V is TRBV7-6; the match to TRBD1 covers 10 bases. The CDR3 has 15 amino acids. Germline CDR1 SGHVS, CDR2 FNYEAQ. V lost 5 bases, J lost 6 bases, and 9 bases stayed unmatched. DNA of the CDR3: TGTGCCAGCAGCGCCACCGGGACAGGGGCGGATGGCTACACCTTC. Translation gives CASSATGTGADGYTF.

The genes are TRBV28 and TRBJ1-3; D is unclear. This CDR3 has 12 amino acids. Trimming took off 6 bases at V and 7 bases at J, with 10 bases between the two ends. Germline V gives CDR1 MDHEN, CDR2 SYDVKM. CDR3 in amino acids: CASSPVRNTIYF. CDR3 bases: TGTGCCAGCAGCCCCGTCCGGAACACCATATATTTT.

The chain combines TRBV11-3 with TRBJ1-1; no firm D call. Germline V gives CDR1 SGHNT, CDR2 YENEEA. The CDR3 totals 12 residues. V lost 5 bases and J lost 4, with 8 bases in between. For the CDR3, the DNA is TGTGCCAGCAGCCTCGCGTTCACTGAAGCTTTCTTT. As protein: CASSLAFTEAFF. Complete variable domain (other parts from reference TRBV11-3 and TRBJ1-1): EAGVVQSPRYKIIEKKQPVAFWCNPISGHNTLYWYLQNLGQGPELLIRYENEEAVDDSQLPKDRFSAERLKGVDSTLKIQPAELGDSAVYLCASSLAFTEAFFGQGTRLTVV.

The chain uses TRBV5-1 and TRBJ2-7; TRBD2 might be the D (6 bases). Trimming took off 0 bases at V and 4 bases at J, with 14 bases between the two ends. Germline-derived CDR1 and CDR2 are SGHRS and YFSETQ. CDR3 length: 15 residues. CDR3 sequence (DNA): TGCGCCAGCAGCTTGGCCGGAGGGTCTGGTTACGAGCAGTACTTC. Protein product: CASSLAGGSGYEQYF.

The V gene is TRBV5-6, the J gene TRBJ1-4; possibly TRBD1 for D (5 bases). The germline V and J ends were trimmed by 5 bases and 6 bases, with 17 bases remaining between them. Germline CDR1 SGHDT, CDR2 YYEEEE. The CDR3 length is 15 residues. This CDR3 is CASSLRGARDEKLFF. The DNA for the CDR3 is TGTGCCAGCAGTCTCCGGGGCGCTAGGGATGAAAAACTGTTTTTT.

Comments on this clone: This same CDR3 is encoded by further DNA sequences in the sample. The genes are TRBV6-1 and TRBJ2-2; no reliable D call. The V end lost 8 bases, the J end lost 1 base, and 5 bases lay between the germline ends. CDR3 length: 12 amino acids. CDR1 and CDR2 from the germline V gene are MNHNS and SASEGT. The CDR3: CASGGNTGELFF. The CDR3 DNA is TGTGCCAGCGGCGGGAACACCGGGGAGCTGTTTTTT.